The rows below give T cell receptor beta chains drawn from one sample of a study of T cells after posttransplantation cyclophosphamide. The table came from immunoSEQ multiplex PCR; TCRdb's copy has only in-frame clones and leaves some out. There are around 18,000 clones in the sample; about three quarters occur only once, and under 35% lies in the top ten. The input for sequencing was CD8+ T cells sorted from PBMCs, taken around 2,000 days after a stem cell transplant with posttransplant cyclophosphamide. These TCRs come from a female patient between 40 and 55 years old who received an allogeneic stem cell transplant from a related donor, was CMV-positive, and had no GVHD. The graft donor may be the source of some T cells. Each CDR3 is given with its conserved first and last residue. Fields, in order: D gene, J gene, clone size, V gene, CDR3 DNA, CDR3 protein. The D gene is left open where the match is weak. Where a row states a size, it is once, few, many or the class of an expanded clone; other rows omit it.

TRBD1,TRBJ2-7,.,TRBV4-1,TGCGCCAGCAGCCACCTAAAAGGGGGCAGGGGCTACGAGCAGTACTTC,CASSHLKGGRGYEQYF
.,TRBJ2-7,.,TRBV4-1,TGCGCCAGCAGCCAAGAGAACAGTCCCCACGAGCAGTACTTC,CASSQENSPHEQYF
.,TRBJ2-1,.,TRBV27,TGTGCCAGCAGCCCTTACGGGGGGCACAATGAGCAGTTCTTC,CASSPYGGHNEQFF
TRBD2,TRBJ2-3,.,TRBV5-4,TGTGCCGGGGGTCCCTCTACGGGGGGGCGTTTTGGAGATACGCAGTATTTT,CAGGPSTGGRFGDTQYF
.,TRBJ2-4,.,TRBV27,TGTGCCAGCAGTCCCTTCGGCGGTGCCAAAAACATTCAGTACTTC,CASSPFGGAKNIQYF
TRBD1,TRBJ1-3,once,TRBV4-2,TGTGCCAGCAGCCCTAATGGGGACAGGGACGTCTCTGGAAACACCATATATTTT,CASSPNGDRDVSGNTIYF
.,TRBJ2-7,.,TRBV7-9,TGTGCCAGCAGCTCAAGCACGGGACACTCATCCTACGAGCAGTACTTC,CASSSSTGHSSYEQYF
TRBD1,TRBJ2-4,.,TRBV6-1,TGTGCCAGCAGTGAAGGGACAGGGGGCTATTATCTAGCCAAAAACATTCAGTACTTC,CASSEGTGGYYLAKNIQYF
TRBD1,TRBJ1-2,few,TRBV7-9,TGTGCCAGCAGCCTACTAGGGACAGGAGAGAACTATGGCTACACCTTC,CASSLLGTGENYGYTF
.,TRBJ2-2,.,TRBV27,TGTGCCAGCAGTTTCGGGAGCGAAGGCACCGGGGAGCTGTTTTTT,CASSFGSEGTGELFF
.,TRBJ2-7,.,TRBV7-5,TGTGCCAGAAATCTCGCCAGTGCCTCCTACGAGCAGTACTTC,CARNLASASYEQYF
TRBD1,TRBJ1-4,.,TRBV13,TGTGCCAGCAGCAGATCGACAGGGTCGGAGGAAAAACTGTTTTTT,CASSRSTGSEEKLFF
TRBD1,TRBJ1-1,.,TRBV9,TGTGCCAGCAGTGCCGGGACAGGGGTGACTGAAGCTTTCTTT,CASSAGTGVTEAFF
.,TRBJ2-7,.,TRBV4-1,TGCGCCAGCAGCCAAGGTGAACAGGCCTACGAGCAGTACTTC,CASSQGEQAYEQYF
TRBD1,TRBJ2-1,.,TRBV5-1,TGCGCCAGCAGCTTGCGACAGGGGAGTATCAATGAGCAGTTCTTC,CASSLRQGSINEQFF
.,TRBJ1-6,few,TRBV5-1,TGCGCCAGCAGCACAGGGCGTACTTCACCCCTCCACTTT,CASSTGRTSPLHF
.,TRBJ1-5,.,TRBV19,TGTGCCAGTACTACGGACAAGGATAGGAATCAGCCCCAGCATTTT,CASTTDKDRNQPQHF
TRBD2,TRBJ2-1,few,TRBV19,TGTGCCAGTAGTGTGACTAGCGGGCCACGCCTGAGTTGGGAGCAGTTCTTC,CASSVTSGPRLSWEQFF
.,TRBJ1-6,.,TRBV15,TGTGCCACCAGCCAAGAGAACTCACCCCTCCACTTT,CATSQENSPLHF
.,TRBJ2-5,.,TRBV27,TGTGCCAGCAGTTCCATCATCGGTTCATTAGAGACCCAGTACTTC,CASSSIIGSLETQYF
TRBD2,TRBJ2-2,.,TRBV7-2,TGTGCCAGCAGCTTTTTCGGGGGGATTCCTGCCGGGGAGCTGTTTTTT,CASSFFGGIPAGELFF
TRBD1,TRBJ1-1,.,TRBV4-2,TGTGCCAGCAGCCGCGAGGACAGGGGGCTGGGTACTGAAGCTTTCTTT,CASSREDRGLGTEAFF
.,TRBJ1-2,.,TRBV6-5,TGTGCCAGCAGTTACTCAGGCGGAAACTATGGCTACACCTTC,CASSYSGGNYGYTF
.,TRBJ1-4,.,TRBV5-1,TGCGCCAGCAGCTTCAACGGTGCAACTAATGAAAAACTGTTTTTT,CASSFNGATNEKLFF
TRBD2,TRBJ2-1,.,TRBV5-5,TGTGCCAGCAGCTATGATCTCCTAGCGGGGGCAGGAGAGCAGTTCTTC,CASSYDLLAGAGEQFF
.,TRBJ1-6,.,TRBV19,TGTGCCAGTAGGTCACAGAGCTCCTATAATTCACCCCTCCACTTT,CASRSQSSYNSPLHF
.,TRBJ1-4,.,TRBV12-1,TGTGCCAGCAGCTGGCGGTTACAAACTAATGAAAAACTGTTTTTT,CASSWRLQTNEKLFF
TRBD2,TRBJ2-7,.,TRBV7-6,TGTGCCAGCAGCTTAGTGGAGGGGAGGGGCTCCGAGCAGTACTTC,CASSLVEGRGSEQYF
.,TRBJ2-2,.,TRBV11-3,TGTGCCAGCAGCCCCACAGGGATGACCGGGGAGCTGTTTTTT,CASSPTGMTGELFF